A single T cell receptor beta chain is shown here with its context. Germline and junction disagree at one end, which may indicate a read error. Profiled with immunoSEQ multiplex PCR; TCRdb holds only in-frame clones, not every one. Found here are about 88,000 clones, approximately 91% of them singletons; the top ten hold about 2.7%. This sample was taken from a study of blood T cell repertoires in COVID-19. Study in general: Samples came from the United States, Italy and Spain, spanning acute and convalescent COVID-19.

Germline V lookup: CDR1 SSHAT, CDR2 FNYEAQ (reference sequence). The CDR3 runs 14 residues. The TCR comes from a woman aged 80 or older with acute or convalescent COVID-19. Sequencing was carried out using peripheral blood. This chain links TRBV7-7 with TRBJ2-5; possibly TRBD1 for D (6 bases). The CDR3 here is CASSLQGYQETQYF. In nucleotides, the CDR3 is TGTGCTAGCAGCTTGCAGGGGTACCAAGAGACCCAGTACTTC.